This T cell receptor (beta chain) was sequenced during a study of blood T cell repertoires in COVID-19. V dropped 3 bases and J dropped 7 bases, with 12 bases sitting between them. In germline, CDR1 is MNHEY, CDR2 SMNVEV (reference sequence). CDR3 length equals 13 residues. Everyone who took part was about 18 to 89 years old, and they came from some 23 US areas. Sequenced by immunoSEQ multiplex PCR; TCRdb stores in-frame clones only, minus some. This repertoire shows 150,000 to 200,000 clones, approximately 80% found once; its top ten account for 6%. This TCR came from a man between 40 and 49 years old who had recovered from COVID-19. The chain has TRBV27 and TRBJ1-2; no clear D. Sequencing input: PBMCs or T cells enriched from blood (not recorded which). The CDR3 DNA is TGTGCCAGCAGTTTTAGGTCACGGGGTGGCTACACCTTC. It encodes CASSFRSRGGYTF.